This T cell receptor beta chain was observed in a study of blood T cell repertoires in COVID-19. Study summary: Samples came from the United States, Italy and Spain, spanning acute and convalescent COVID-19. Sources were T cells, B-cell-depleted T cells, or PBMCs; the material itself was cDNA or gDNA.

Patients from Seattle were sampled longitudinally, starting during active infection. Here immunoSEQ multiplex PCR was the method, and the copy in TCRdb shows in-frame clones only, minus some. The profile shows 200,000 to 300,000 clones, approximately 86% of them singletons. This TCR was recovered from a woman aged 55 to 70 with COVID-19, enrolled during active disease. The sequencing sample was made of peripheral blood.

CDR3: CASSKAGFTDTQYF. The CDR3 DNA reads as TGTGCCAGCAGTAAAGCGGGATTCACAGATACGCAGTATTTT. The chain has TRBV6-2 or TRBV6-3 and TRBJ2-3, with 7 nucleotides matching TRBD2. J lost 2 bases, V lost 5 bases, and 4 bases had no gene match. There are 14 residues in the CDR3. Germline values: CDR1 MNHEY, CDR2 SVGEGT.